This T cell receptor beta chain was retrieved from a study of patients and donors after allogeneic stem cell transplantation (dated by TCRdb to 2018 to 2020). The germline V gene yields MGHDK for CDR1 and SYGVNS for CDR2. Relative to germline, V is missing 8 bases and J is missing 6 bases, with 6 bases of the junction outside any gene match. The cysteine opens and the phenylalanine closes a CDR3 of 12 amino acids. Just CDR3 DNA is preserved here, 36 bases in frame from base 1. Of note for this clonotype: Its binding antigen is unknown. Base qualities are not provided; no much larger clone lies one nucleotide away.

Receptor amplification or capture employed RT-PCR. Sequencing was performed on a NextSeq 550. TCRdb ran its own pipeline on the public reads, namely fastp trimming at Q25 and MiXCR clone calling, and kept in-frame beta chains. One record per CDR3 amino acid sequence lists the most common genes and DNA. The sample data list about a million distinct CDR3 sequences, and 15% to 20% of these were observed just once. The ten largest clones represent 6% of the sample. Material for sequencing was blood, either unsorted or a sorted T cell fraction (not recorded which). In this chain, TRBV25-1 is recombined with TRBJ1-2, with 7 bases aligning to TRBD1. This clonotype originated in a human donor who was either an allogeneic HSCT recipient or a stem cell or donor lymphocyte infusion donor (not recorded which). It is not recorded whose cells these are; they may come from a transplant donor. The CDR3 region: CASYWDSDGYTF. The base sequence is TGTGCCAGCTACTGGGACAGTGATGGCTACACCTTC.